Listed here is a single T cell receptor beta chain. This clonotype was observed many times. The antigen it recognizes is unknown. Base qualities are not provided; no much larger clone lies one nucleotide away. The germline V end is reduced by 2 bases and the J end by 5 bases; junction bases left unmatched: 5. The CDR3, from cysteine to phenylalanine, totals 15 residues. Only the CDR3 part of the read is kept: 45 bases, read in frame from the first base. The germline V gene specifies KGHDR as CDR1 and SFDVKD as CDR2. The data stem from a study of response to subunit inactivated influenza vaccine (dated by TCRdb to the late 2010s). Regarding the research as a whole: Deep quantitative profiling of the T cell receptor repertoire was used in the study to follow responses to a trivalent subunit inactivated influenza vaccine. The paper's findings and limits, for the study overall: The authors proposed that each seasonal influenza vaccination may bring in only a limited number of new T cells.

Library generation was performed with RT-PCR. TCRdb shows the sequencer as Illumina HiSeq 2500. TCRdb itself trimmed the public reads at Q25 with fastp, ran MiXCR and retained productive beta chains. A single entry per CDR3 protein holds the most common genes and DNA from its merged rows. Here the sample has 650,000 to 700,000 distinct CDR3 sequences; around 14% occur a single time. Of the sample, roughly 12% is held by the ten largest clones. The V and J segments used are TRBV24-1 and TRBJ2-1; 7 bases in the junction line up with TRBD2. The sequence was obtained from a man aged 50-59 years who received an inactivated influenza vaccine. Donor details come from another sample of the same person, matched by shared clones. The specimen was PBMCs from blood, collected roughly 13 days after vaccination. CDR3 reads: CATSDSSGIHNEQFF. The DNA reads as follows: TGTGCCACCAGTGATTCCAGCGGGATACACAATGAGCAGTTCTTC.